This T cell receptor (beta chain) emerged from a study of shared clonotypes between healthy human individuals. Germline V gene lookup returns CDR1 ENHRY and CDR2 SYGVKD. The CDR3 loop spans 18 amino acids. Germline trimming cut 5 bases from V and 0 bases from J; bases unmatched to any gene: 7. The repertoire was sequenced with immunoSEQ multiplex PCR; TCRdb's copy has only in-frame clones and lacks some. The sample includes 2 million to 2.5 million clones, under 97% of them seen just once. This sequence joins TRBV10-3 and TRBJ2-1; TRBD2 agrees at 13 bases. The clonotype comes from a man aged 18 to 35 in good health. Sequencing input: naive CD4+ T cells sorted from blood. The subset is: CD45RA+ positively selected. CDR3 sequence (DNA): TGTGCCATCAGTACTAGCGGGAGGGCCACCGGCTCCTACAATGAGCAGTTCTTC. Translation: CAISTSGRATGSYNEQFF.